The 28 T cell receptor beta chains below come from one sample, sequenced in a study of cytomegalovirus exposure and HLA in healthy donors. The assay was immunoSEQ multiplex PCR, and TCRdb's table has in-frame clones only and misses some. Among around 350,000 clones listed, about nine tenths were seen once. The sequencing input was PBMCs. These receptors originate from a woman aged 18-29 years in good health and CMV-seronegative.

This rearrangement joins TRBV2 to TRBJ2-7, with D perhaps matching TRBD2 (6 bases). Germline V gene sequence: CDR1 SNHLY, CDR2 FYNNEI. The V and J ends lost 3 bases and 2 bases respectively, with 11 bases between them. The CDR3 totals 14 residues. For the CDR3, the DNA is TGTGCCAGCAGTGACGGTGCGGGGACCTACGAGCAGTACTTC. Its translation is CASSDGAGTYEQYF.

Here the CDR3 DNA reads TGCAGCGTTCCGGGGCAGTTCTTC. This codes for CSVPGQFF. The chain links TRBV29-1 to TRBJ2-1; D is unclear. Germline-derived CDR1 and CDR2 are SQVTM and ANQGSEA. Trimming pared 5 bases from V and 12 bases from J, leaving 5 bases between. The CDR3 loop spans 8 amino acids.

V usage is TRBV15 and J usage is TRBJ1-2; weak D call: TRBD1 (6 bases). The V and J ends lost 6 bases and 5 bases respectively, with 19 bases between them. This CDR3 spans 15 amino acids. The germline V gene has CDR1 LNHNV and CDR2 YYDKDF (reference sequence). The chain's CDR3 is CATRRTDRDFYGYTF. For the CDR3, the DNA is TGTGCCACCAGACGTACGGACAGAGACTTTTATGGCTACACCTTC.

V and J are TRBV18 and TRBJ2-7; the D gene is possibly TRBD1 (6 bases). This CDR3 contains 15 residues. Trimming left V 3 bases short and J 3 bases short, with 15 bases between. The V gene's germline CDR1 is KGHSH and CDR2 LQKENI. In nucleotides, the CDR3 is TGTGCCAGCTCACCCCCGGGACCCAGGGGCTACGAGCAGTACTTC. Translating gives CASSPPGPRGYEQYF.

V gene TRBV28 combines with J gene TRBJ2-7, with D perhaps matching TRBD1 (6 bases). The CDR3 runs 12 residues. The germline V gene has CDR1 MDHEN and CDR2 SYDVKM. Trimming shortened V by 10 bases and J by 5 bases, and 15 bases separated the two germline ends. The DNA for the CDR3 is TGTGCCACCCTCGAGGGGGTACACGAGCAGTACTTC. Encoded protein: CATLEGVHEQYF.

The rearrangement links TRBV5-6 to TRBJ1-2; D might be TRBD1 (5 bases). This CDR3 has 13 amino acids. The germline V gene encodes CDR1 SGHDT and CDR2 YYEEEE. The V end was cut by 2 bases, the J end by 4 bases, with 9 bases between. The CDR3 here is CASSFRDPYGYTF. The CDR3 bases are TGTGCCAGCAGCTTCAGGGATCCCTATGGCTACACCTTC.

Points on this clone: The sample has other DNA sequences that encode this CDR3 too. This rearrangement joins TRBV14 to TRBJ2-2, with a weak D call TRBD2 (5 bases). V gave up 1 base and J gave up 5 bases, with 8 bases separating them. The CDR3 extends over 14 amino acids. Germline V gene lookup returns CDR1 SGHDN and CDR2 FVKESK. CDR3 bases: TGTGCCAGCAGCCAAGTGTCGGGGACCGGGGAGCTGTTTTTT. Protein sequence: CASSQVSGTGELFF.

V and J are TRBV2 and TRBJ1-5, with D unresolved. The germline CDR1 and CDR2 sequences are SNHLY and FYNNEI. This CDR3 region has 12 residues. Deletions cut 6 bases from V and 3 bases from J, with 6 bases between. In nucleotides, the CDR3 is TGTGCCAGCAGCCAAATCAATCAGCCCCAGCATTTT. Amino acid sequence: CASSQINQPQHF.

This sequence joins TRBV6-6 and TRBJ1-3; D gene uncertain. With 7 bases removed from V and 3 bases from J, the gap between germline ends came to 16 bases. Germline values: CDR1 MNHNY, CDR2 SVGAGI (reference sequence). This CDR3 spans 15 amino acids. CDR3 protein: CASTAGRIHGNTIYF. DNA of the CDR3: TGTGCCAGCACTGCCGGGAGAATTCATGGAAACACCATATATTTT.

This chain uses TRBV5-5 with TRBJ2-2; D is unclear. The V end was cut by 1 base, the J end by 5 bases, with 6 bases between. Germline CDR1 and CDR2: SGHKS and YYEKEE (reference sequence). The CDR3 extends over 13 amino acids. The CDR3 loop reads CASSLTWTGELFF. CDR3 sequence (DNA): TGTGCCAGCAGCTTGACTTGGACCGGGGAGCTGTTTTTT.

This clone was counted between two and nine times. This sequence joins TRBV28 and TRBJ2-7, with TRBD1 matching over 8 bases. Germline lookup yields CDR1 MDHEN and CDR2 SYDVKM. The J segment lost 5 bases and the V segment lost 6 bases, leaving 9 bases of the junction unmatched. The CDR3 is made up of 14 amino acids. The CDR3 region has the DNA TGTGCCAGCAGCCCAAGGACAGGGAGGAACGAGCAGTACTTC. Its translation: CASSPRTGRNEQYF.

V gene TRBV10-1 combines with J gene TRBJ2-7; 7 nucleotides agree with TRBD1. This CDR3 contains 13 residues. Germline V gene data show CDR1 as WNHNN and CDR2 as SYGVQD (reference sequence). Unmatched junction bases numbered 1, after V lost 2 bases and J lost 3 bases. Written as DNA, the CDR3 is TGCGCCAGCAGTGAGACAGGGGTCTACGAGCAGTACTTC. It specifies CASSETGVYEQYF.

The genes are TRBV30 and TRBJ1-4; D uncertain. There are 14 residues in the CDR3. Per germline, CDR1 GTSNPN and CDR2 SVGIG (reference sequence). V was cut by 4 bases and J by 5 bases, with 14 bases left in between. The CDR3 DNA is TGTGCCTGGAATCCCGGGGAATTAAATGAAAAACTGTTTTTT. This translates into CAWNPGELNEKLFF.

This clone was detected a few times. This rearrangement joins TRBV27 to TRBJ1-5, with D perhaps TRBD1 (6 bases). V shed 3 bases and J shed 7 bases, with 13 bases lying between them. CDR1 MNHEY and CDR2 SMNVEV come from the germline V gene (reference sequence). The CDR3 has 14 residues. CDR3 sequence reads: CASSLIGQGQPQHF. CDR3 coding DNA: TGTGCCAGCAGTTTGATTGGGCAGGGGCAGCCCCAGCATTTT.

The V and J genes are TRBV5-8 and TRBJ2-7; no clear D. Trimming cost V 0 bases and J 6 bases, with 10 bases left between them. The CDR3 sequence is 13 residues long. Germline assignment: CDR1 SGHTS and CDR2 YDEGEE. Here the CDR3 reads CASSLDSTAEQYF. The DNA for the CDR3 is TGTGCCAGCAGCTTGGACAGTACAGCCGAGCAGTACTTC.

This chain's CDR3 is CAWSGGVNEQFF. The CDR3 nucleotides are TGTGCCTGGAGTGGGGGAGTCAATGAGCAGTTCTTC. The genes are TRBV30 and TRBJ2-1, with D possibly being TRBD2 (5 bases). The length of the CDR3 is 12 residues. The germline V and J ends were trimmed by 1 base and 6 bases, with 7 bases remaining between them. Germline V gives CDR1 GTSNPN, CDR2 SVGIG (reference sequence).

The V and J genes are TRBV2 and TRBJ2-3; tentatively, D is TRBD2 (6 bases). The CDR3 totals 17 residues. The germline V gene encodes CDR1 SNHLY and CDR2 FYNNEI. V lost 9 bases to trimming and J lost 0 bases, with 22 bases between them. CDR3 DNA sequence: TGTGCCAGTAGAGAGGCTCCCGGGGGAAAGAGCACAGATACGCAGTATTTT. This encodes CASREAPGGKSTDTQYF.

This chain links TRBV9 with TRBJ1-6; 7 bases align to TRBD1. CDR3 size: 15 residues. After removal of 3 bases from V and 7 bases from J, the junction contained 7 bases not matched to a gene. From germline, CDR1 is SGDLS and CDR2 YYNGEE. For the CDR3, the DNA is TGTGCCAGCAGCGGGAGAGGGGGCGCAAATTCACCCCTCCACTTT. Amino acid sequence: CASSGRGGANSPLHF.

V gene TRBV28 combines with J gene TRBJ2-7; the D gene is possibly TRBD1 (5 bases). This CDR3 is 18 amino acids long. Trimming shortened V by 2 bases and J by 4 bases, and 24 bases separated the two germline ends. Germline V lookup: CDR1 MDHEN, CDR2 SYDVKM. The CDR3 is CASSLKQVMVHSPYEQYF. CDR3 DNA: TGTGCCAGCAGTTTAAAACAGGTGATGGTCCACTCCCCTTACGAGCAGTACTTC.

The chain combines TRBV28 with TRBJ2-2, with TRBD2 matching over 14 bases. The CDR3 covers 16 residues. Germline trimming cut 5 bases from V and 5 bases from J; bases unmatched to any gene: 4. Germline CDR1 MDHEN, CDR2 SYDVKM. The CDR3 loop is CASSVGLAGGTGELFF. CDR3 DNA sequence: TGTGCCAGCAGTGTAGGACTAGCGGGAGGAACCGGGGAGCTGTTTTTT.

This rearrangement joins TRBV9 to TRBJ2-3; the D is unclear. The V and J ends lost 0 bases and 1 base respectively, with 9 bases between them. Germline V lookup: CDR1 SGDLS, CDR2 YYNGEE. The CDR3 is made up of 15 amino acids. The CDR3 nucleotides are TGTGCCAGCAGCGTAGATCAAACTGGCACAGATACGCAGTATTTT. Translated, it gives CASSVDQTGTDTQYF.

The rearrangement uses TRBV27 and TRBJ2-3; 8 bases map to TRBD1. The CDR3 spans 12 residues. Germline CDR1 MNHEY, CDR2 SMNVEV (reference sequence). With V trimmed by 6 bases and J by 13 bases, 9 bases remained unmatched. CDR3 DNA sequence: TGTGCCAGCAGGGGCGGGACAGGAGTCAAGTATTTT. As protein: CASRGGTGVKYF.

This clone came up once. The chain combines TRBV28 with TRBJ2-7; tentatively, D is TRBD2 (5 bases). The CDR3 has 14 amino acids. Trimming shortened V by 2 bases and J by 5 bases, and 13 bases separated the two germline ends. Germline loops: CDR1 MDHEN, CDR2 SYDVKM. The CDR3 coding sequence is TGTGCCAGCAGTTTACGAGGGCCCCCCCACGAGCAGTACTTC. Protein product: CASSLRGPPHEQYF.

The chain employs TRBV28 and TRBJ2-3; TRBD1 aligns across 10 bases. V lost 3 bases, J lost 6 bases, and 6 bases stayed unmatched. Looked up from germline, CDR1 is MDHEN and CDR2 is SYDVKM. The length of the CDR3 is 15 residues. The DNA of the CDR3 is TGTGCCAGCAGTTTCCTGACAGGGGGCGTTGATACGCAGTATTTT. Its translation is CASSFLTGGVDTQYF.

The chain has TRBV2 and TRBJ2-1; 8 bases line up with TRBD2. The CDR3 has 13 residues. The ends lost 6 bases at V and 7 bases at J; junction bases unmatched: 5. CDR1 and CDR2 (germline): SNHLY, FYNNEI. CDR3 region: CASSREGGNEQFF. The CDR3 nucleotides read TGTGCCAGCAGCCGGGAGGGGGGGAATGAGCAGTTCTTC. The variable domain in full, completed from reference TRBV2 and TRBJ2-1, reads EPEVTQTPSHQVTQMGQEVILRCVPISNHLYFYWYRQILGQKVEFLVSFYNNEISEKSEIFDDQFSVERPDGSNFTLKIRSTKLEDSAMYFCASSREGGNEQFFGPGTRLTVL.

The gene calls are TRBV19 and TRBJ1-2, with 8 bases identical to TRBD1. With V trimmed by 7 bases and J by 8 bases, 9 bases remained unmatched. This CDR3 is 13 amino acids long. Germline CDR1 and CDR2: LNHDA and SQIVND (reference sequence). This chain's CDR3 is CASTHQGAQGYTF. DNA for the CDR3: TGTGCCAGTACCCACCAGGGGGCTCAGGGCTACACCTTC.

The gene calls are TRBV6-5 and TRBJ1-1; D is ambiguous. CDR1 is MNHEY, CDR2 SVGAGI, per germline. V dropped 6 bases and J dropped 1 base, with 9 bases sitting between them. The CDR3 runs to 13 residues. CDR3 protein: CASSLSRNTEAFF. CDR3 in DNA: TGTGCCAGCAGCCTCTCCAGGAACACTGAAGCTTTCTTT.

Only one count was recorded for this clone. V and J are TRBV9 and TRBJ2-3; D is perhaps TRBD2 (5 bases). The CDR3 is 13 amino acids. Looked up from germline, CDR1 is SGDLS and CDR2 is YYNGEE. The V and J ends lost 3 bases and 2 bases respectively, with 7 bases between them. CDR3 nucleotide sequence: TGTGCCAGCAGCGGTAGCGTCACAGATACGCAGTATTTT. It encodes CASSGSVTDTQYF.